Below, 17 T cell receptor beta chains from the same sample are listed, as sequenced in a study of post-analysis software for immune sequencing data. Study results and limitations: A handful of TRBV segments appeared more often in patients than in controls, and TRBV5-6, TRBV5-1 and TRBV20-1 were among these.

These TCRs' antigens remain unknown. TCR beta cDNA libraries had unique molecular identifiers. TCRdb reprocessed the PCR reads with MiXCR, giving one entry per CDR3 protein. The repertoire holds about 260,000 distinct CDR3 sequences, 35% to 40% seen once, with 4% to 5.5% in the top ten. The sequenced material came from blood. These receptors originate from a girl aged 5-17 years with multiple sclerosis.

The V and J genes are TRBV3-1 and TRBJ1-1, with TRBD1 as a possible D gene (6 bases). The ends were cut back, 3 bases at V and 4 bases at J, with 15 bases in the middle. Germline V lookup: CDR1 LGHDT, CDR2 YNNKEL (reference sequence). The CDR3 extends over 15 amino acids. CDR3 nucleotide sequence: TGTGCCAGCAGCCACCTGAGGGGGGGGGGCACTGAAGCTTTCTTT. Its protein is CASSHLRGGGTEAFF.

This clonotype appeared many times. The chain is built from TRBV20-1 and TRBJ2-1; TRBD1 is a possible D gene (5 bases). The germline CDR1 and CDR2 sequences are DFQATT and SNEGSKA (reference sequence). V was pared by 3 bases and J by 10 bases, with 19 bases between. This CDR3 has 14 residues. The CDR3 loop reads CSASFSRGSGEQFF. Written as DNA, the CDR3 is TGCAGTGCTAGCTTTAGTAGGGGTTCTGGGGAGCAGTTCTTC.

About this clonotype: A much larger clone lies one base from this, so it may be a read error. The chain recombines TRBV6-2 or TRBV6-3 with TRBJ2-5, with TRBD2 as a possible D gene (6 bases). Germline-derived CDR1 and CDR2 are MNHEY and SVGEGT. V shed 10 bases and J shed 11 bases, with 20 bases lying between them. The CDR3 is 12 residues long. The CDR3 protein is CATQVTRGEQYF. The DNA of the CDR3 is TGTGCCACCCAAGTGACGCGGGGTGAGCAGTACTTC.

This clonotype is large by share. The chain links TRBV13 to TRBJ2-5; D is unresolved. V lost 0 bases and J lost 1, with 6 bases in between. This CDR3 comprises 14 residues. Germline lookup yields CDR1 PRHDT and CDR2 FYEKMQ (reference sequence). In DNA, the CDR3 is TGTGCCAGCAGCTTAGGCAGCATCCAAGAGACCCAGTACTTC. This gives the protein CASSLGSIQETQYF.

In this sample, this clonotype turned up many times. DNA for the CDR3: TGTGCCAGCAGCTTGACGACTAGCGGGCCGTTCTTC. Protein: CASSLTTSGPFF. The chain joins TRBV7-8 to TRBJ2-1; 10 positions agree with TRBD2. Germline assignment: CDR1 SGHVS and CDR2 FQNEAQ. This CDR3 region has 12 residues. After removal of 3 bases from V and 15 bases from J, the junction contained 5 bases not matched to a gene.

This clonotype occurred a few times. This chain links TRBV10-3 with TRBJ2-5; D not resolved. From germline, CDR1 is ENHRY and CDR2 SYGVKD. The CDR3 extends over 11 amino acids. V was cut by 10 bases and J by 0 bases, with 6 bases left in between. CDR3 protein: CATKYQETQYF. The CDR3 DNA sequence: TGTGCCACCAAGTACCAAGAGACCCAGTACTTC.

This chain links TRBV13 with TRBJ2-1, with 8 bases aligning to TRBD2. There are 16 residues in the CDR3. Per the germline V gene, CDR1 is PRHDT and CDR2 is FYEKMQ (reference sequence). V lost 2 bases and J lost 5; bases outside the gene matches: 8. The CDR3 nucleotides read TGTGCCAGCAGCTTATCGGCGGGAGGATCCCACAATGAGCAGTTCTTC. Encoded protein: CASSLSAGGSHNEQFF.

The chain recombines TRBV25-1 with TRBJ1-1, with a tentative D call TRBD1 (5 bases). Germline V CDR1 and CDR2: MGHDK, SYGVNS. The CDR3 is made up of 13 amino acids. V was trimmed by 6 bases and J by 3 bases, leaving 11 bases between them. CDR3 residues: CASSQEGDTEAFF. The CDR3 nucleotides read TGTGCCAGCAGCCAAGAAGGGGACACTGAAGCTTTCTTT.

J is TRBJ1-1 and V is TRBV20-1, with D maybe TRBD1 (5 bases). CDR1 and CDR2 (germline): DFQATT, SNEGSKA (reference sequence). V was shortened by 1 base and J by 6 bases, with 12 bases between the two germline ends. This CDR3 is 13 amino acids long. The DNA for the CDR3 is TGCAGTGCTAGAGGCGTTCTGGGGGCTGAAGCTTTCTTT. Translation: CSARGVLGAEAFF.

The rearrangement links TRBV28 to TRBJ2-2, with D possibly TRBD1 on 6 matching bases. V was shortened by 6 bases and J by 4 bases, with 15 bases between the two germline ends. Germline CDR1 reads MDHEN; CDR2 reads SYDVKM. This CDR3 has 15 residues. The CDR3 reads CASRYSGQSTGELFF. The CDR3 DNA sequence: TGTGCCAGCAGATACAGTGGACAGAGCACCGGGGAGCTGTTTTTT. The whole variable domain, remainder taken from reference TRBV28 and TRBJ2-2, is DVKVTQSSRYLVKRTGEKVFLECVQDMDHENMFWYRQDPGLGLRLIYFSYDVKMKEKGDIPEGYSVSREKKERFSLILESASTNQTSMYLCASRYSGQSTGELFFGEGSRLTVL.

About this clonotype: A read error may be the cause here, since a much bigger clone is one base away. This sequence joins TRBV7-2 and TRBJ2-1; TRBD2 agrees at 12 bases. CDR1 and CDR2 from the germline V gene are SGHTA and FQGNSA. The length of the CDR3 is 14 residues. The CDR3 bases are TGTGCCAGCACGACTAGCGGGGGCTGCAATAAGCAGTTCTTC. Its protein is CASTTSGGCNKQFF.

In this sample, this clonotype turned up many times. V usage is TRBV6-6 and J usage is TRBJ2-2; D unclear. V was shortened by 6 bases and J by 0 bases, with 5 bases between the two germline ends. Germline CDR1 reads MNHNY; CDR2 reads SVGAGI (reference sequence). The CDR3 has 13 amino acids. In DNA, the CDR3 is TGTGCCAGCAGCCGCGCGAACACCGGGGAGCTGTTTTTT. Its translation: CASSRANTGELFF.

On this clonotype itself: A read error may be the cause here, since a much bigger clone is one base away. This chain links TRBV29-1 with TRBJ2-1; D is undetermined. The end of the DNA aligns better with TRBJ2-7, so the J call may be wrong. Per germline, CDR1 SQVTM and CDR2 ANQGSEA. The length of the CDR3 is 15 residues. CDR3 coding DNA: TGCAGCGTTGAAGAGGTGGCTTCCCGTTACAATGAGCAGTACTTC. This translates into CSVEEVASRYNEQYF.

V and J are TRBV10-3 and TRBJ1-1; 7 bases are a match to TRBD1. Germline V lookup: CDR1 ENHRY, CDR2 SYGVKD. V trimming: 7 bases; J trimming: 6 bases; junction bases outside the gene matches: 8. CDR3 length: 13 amino acids. CDR3 DNA sequence: TGTGCCATCAAACAGGGGTGGGACTCTGAAGCTTTCTTT. This translates into CAIKQGWDSEAFF.

CDR3 DNA sequence: TGCAGTGCTAGAGTAACCGGGGTACAAGAGACCCAGTACTTC. Translation: CSARVTGVQETQYF. The chain combines TRBV20-1 with TRBJ2-5, with D possibly being TRBD2 (5 bases). CDR3 length equals 14 residues. Looked up from germline, CDR1 is DFQATT and CDR2 is SNEGSKA (reference sequence). Trimming removed 1 base at V and 2 bases at J, with 11 bases between.

This clonotype was seen more than once but under ten times. This chain links TRBV28 with TRBJ1-1, with TRBD1 matching 9 bases. With V trimmed by 5 bases and J by 1 base, 8 bases remained unmatched. The CDR3 length is 16 residues. Germline CDR1 and CDR2: MDHEN and SYDVKM. The CDR3 is CASSGGGTGPNTEAFF. CDR3 coding DNA: TGTGCCAGCAGTGGGGGGGGGACAGGGCCGAACACTGAAGCTTTCTTT.

This clonotype was observed once. The chain joins TRBV10-3 to TRBJ2-3; D is uncertain. Germline CDR1 reads ENHRY; CDR2 reads SYGVKD. V was pared by 6 bases and J by 2 bases, with 12 bases between. The CDR3 spans 14 residues. The CDR3, as DNA: TGTGCCATCAGAAAACCCTCGGCCACAGATACGCAGTATTTT. Translated, it gives CAIRKPSATDTQYF.